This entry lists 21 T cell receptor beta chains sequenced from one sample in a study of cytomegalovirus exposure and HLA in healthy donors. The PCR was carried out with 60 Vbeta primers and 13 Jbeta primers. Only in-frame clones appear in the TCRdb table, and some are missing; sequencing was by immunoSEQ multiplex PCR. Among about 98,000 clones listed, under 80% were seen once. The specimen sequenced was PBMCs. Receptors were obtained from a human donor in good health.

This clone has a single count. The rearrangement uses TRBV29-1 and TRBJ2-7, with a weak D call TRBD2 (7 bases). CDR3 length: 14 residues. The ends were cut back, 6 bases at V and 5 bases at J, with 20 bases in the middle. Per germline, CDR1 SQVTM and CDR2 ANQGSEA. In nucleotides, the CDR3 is TGCAGCGTCCCCAGGGGCGGGAGTCAGAACGAGCAGTACTTC. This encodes CSVPRGGSQNEQYF.

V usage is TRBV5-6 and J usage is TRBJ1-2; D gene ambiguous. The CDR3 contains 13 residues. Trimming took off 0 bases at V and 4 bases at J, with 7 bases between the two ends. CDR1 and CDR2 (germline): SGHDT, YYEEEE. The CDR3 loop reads CASSLGASYGYTF. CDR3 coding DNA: TGTGCCAGCAGCTTGGGGGCCAGCTATGGCTACACCTTC.

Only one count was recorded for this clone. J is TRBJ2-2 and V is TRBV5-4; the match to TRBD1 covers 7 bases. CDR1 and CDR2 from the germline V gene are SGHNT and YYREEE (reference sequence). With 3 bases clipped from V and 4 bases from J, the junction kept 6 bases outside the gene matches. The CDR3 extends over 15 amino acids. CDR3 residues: CASSSGTAITGELFF. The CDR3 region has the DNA TGTGCCAGCAGCTCCGGGACAGCGATCACCGGGGAGCTGTTTTTT.

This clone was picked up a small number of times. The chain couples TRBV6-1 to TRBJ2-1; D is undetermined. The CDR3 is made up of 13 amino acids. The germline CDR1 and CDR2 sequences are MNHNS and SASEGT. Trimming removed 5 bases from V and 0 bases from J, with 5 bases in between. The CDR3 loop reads CASSSDSYNEQFF. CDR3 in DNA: TGTGCCAGCAGTAGCGACTCCTACAATGAGCAGTTCTTC.

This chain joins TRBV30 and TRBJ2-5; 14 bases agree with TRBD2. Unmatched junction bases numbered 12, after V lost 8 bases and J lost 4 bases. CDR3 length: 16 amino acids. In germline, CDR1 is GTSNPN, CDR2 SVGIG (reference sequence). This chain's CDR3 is CAGEATTSGGVETQYF. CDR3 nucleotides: TGTGCCGGGGAGGCTACGACTAGCGGGGGGGTAGAGACCCAGTACTTC.

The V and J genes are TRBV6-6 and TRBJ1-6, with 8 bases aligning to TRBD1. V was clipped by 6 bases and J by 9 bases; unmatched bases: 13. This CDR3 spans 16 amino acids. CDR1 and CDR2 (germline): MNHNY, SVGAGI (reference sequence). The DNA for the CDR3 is TGTGCCAGCAGCTCCCGGACAGGGCAAATTTTTTCACCCCTCCACTTT. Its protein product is CASSSRTGQIFSPLHF.

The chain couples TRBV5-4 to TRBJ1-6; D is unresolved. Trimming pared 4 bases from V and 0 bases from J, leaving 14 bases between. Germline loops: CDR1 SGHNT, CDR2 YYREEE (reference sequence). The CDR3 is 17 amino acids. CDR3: CASSPGEASSYNSPLHF. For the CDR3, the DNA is TGTGCCAGCAGCCCCGGGGAGGCGAGCTCCTATAATTCACCCCTCCACTTT. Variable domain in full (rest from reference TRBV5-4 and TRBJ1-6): ETGVTQSPTHLIKTRGQQVTLRCSSQSGHNTVSWYQQALGQGPQFIFQYYREEENGRGNFPPRFSGLQFPNYSSELNVNALELDDSALYLCASSPGEASSYNSPLHFGNGTRLTVT.

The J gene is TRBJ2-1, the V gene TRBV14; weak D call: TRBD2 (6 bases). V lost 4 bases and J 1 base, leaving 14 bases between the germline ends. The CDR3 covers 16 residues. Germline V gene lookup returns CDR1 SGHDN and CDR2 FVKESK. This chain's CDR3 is CASSPLLGGSYNEQFF. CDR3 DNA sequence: TGTGCCAGCAGCCCCCTTTTGGGGGGTTCCTACAATGAGCAGTTCTTC.

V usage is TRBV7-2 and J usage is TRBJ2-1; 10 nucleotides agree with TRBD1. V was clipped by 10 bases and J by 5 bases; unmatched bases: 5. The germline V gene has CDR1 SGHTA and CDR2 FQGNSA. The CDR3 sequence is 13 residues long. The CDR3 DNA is TGTGCCAATGGGGACAGGGGTCACAATGAGCAGTTCTTC. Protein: CANGDRGHNEQFF. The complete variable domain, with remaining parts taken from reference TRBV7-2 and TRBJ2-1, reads GAGVSQSPSNKVTEKGKDVELRCDPISGHTALYWYRQSLGQGLEFLIYFQGNSAPDKSGLPSDRFSAERTGGSVSTLTIQRTQQEDSAVYLCANGDRGHNEQFFGPGTRLTVL.

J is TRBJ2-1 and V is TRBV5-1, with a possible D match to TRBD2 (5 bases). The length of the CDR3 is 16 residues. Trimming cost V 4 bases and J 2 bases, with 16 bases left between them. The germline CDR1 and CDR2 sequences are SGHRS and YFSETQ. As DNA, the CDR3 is TGCGCCAGCAGCGACTCCGGAACTAGGGCCTACAATGAGCAGTTCTTC. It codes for CASSDSGTRAYNEQFF.

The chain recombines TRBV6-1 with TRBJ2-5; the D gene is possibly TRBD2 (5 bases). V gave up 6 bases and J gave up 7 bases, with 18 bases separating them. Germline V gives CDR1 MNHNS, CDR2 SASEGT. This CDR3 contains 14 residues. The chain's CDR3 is CASRTDWQIGTQYF. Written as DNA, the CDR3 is TGTGCCAGCAGGACGGACTGGCAGATTGGGACCCAGTACTTC.

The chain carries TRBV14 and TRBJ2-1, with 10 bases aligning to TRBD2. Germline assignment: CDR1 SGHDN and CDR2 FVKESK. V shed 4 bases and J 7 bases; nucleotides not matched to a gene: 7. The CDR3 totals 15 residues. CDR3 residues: CASSPSGAGGNEQFF. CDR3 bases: TGTGCCAGCAGCCCCTCGGGAGCGGGGGGGAATGAGCAGTTCTTC.

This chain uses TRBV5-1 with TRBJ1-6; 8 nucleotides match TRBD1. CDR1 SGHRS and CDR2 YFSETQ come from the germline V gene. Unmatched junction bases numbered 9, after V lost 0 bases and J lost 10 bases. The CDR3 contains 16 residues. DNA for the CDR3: TGCGCCAGCAGCTTGGCCGGGACAGGTGACGAATCACCCCTCCACTTT. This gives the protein CASSLAGTGDESPLHF.

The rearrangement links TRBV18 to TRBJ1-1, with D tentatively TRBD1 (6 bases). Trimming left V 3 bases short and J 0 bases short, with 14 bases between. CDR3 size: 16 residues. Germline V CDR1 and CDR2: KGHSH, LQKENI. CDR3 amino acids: CASSPRGTRMNTEAFF. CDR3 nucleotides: TGTGCCAGCTCACCGCGGGGGACAAGAATGAACACTGAAGCTTTCTTT.

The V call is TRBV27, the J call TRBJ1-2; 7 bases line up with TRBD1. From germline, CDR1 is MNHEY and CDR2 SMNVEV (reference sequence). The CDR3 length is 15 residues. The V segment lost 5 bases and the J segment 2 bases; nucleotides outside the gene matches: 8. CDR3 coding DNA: TGTGCCAGCAGTCTTCGGGACAGCGTAAACTATGGCTACACCTTC. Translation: CASSLRDSVNYGYTF.

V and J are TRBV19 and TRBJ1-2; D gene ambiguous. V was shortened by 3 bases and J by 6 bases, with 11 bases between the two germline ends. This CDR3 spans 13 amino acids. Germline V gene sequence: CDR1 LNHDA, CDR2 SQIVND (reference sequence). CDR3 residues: CASSIGRGNGYTF. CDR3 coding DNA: TGTGCCAGTAGTATCGGCAGAGGCAATGGCTACACCTTC. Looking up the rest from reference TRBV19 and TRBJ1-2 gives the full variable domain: DGGITQSPKYLFRKEGQNVTLSCEQNLNHDAMYWYRQDPGQGLRLIYYSQIVNDFQKGDIAEGYSVSREKKESFPLTVTSAQKNPTAFYLCASSIGRGNGYTFGSGTRLTVV.

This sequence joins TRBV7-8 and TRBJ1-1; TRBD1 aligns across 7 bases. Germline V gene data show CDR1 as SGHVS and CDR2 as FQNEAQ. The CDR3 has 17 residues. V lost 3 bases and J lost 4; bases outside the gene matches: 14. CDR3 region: CASSLTIRQGMATEAFF. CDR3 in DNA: TGTGCCAGCAGCTTGACAATTCGACAGGGAATGGCCACTGAAGCTTTCTTT.

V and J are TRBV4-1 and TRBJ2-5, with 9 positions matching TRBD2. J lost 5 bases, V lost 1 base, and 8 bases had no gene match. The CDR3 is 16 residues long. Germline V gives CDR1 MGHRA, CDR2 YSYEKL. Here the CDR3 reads CASSQAWRGGLETQYF. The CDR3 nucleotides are TGCGCCAGCAGCCAAGCATGGCGGGGGGGCCTCGAGACCCAGTACTTC.

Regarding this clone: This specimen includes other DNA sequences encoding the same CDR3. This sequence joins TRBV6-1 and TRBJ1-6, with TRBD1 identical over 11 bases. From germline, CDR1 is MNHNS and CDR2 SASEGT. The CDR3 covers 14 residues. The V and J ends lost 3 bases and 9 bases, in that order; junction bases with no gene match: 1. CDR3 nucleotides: TGTGCCAGCAGTGAGGGGACAGGGGGTTCACCCCTCCACTTT. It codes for CASSEGTGGSPLHF.

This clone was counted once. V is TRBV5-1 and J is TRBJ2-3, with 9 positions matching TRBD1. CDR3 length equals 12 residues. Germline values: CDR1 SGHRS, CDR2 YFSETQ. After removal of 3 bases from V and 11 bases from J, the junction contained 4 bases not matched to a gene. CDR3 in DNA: TGCGCCAGCAGCTCGCGGGACAGGGTGCAGTATTTT. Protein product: CASSSRDRVQYF.

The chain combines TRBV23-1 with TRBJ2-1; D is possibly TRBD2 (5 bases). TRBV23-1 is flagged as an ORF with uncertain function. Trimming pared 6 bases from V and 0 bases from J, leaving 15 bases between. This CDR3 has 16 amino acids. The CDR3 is CASREEAVSSYNEQFF. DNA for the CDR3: TGCGCCAGCAGAGAGGAGGCGGTTAGCTCCTACAATGAGCAGTTCTTC.